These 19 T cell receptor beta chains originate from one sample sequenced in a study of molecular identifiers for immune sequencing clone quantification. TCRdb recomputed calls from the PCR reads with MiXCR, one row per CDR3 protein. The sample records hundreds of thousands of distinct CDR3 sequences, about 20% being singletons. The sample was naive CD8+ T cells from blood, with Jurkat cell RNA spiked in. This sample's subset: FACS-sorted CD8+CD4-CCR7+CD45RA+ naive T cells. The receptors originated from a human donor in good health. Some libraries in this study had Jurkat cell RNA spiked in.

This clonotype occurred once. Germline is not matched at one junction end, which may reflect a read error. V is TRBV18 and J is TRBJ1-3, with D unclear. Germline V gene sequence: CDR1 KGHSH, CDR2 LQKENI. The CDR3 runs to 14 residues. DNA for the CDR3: TGTGCCAGCTCACTGACACCCTCTGGAAACACCGTATATTTT. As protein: CASSLTPSGNTVYF. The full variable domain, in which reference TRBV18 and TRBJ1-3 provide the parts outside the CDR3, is NAGVMQNPRHLVRRRGQEARLRCSPMKGHSHVYWYRQLPEEGLKFMVYLQKENIIDESGMPKERFSAEFPKEGPSILRIQQVVRGDSAAYFCASSLTPSGNTVYFGEGSWLTVV.

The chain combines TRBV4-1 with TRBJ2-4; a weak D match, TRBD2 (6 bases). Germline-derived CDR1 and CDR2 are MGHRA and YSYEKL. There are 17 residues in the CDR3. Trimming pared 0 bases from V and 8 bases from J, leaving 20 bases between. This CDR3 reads CASSQENKGLLRYIQYF. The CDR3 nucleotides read TGCGCCAGCAGCCAAGAAAATAAGGGACTCCTGAGGTACATTCAGTACTTC.

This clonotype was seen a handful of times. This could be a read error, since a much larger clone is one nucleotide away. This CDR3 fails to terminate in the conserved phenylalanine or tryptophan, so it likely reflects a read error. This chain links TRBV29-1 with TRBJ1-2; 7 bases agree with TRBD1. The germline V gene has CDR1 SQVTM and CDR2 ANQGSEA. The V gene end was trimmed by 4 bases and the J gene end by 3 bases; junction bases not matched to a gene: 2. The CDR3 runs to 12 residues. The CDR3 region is CSVAGQDYGYTL. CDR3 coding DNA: TGCAGCGTTGCTGGACAGGACTATGGCTACACCCTC.

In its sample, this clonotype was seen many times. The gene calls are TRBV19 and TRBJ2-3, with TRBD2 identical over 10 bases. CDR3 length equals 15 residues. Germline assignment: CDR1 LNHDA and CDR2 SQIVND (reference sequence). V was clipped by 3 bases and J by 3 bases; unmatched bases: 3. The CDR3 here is CASSIGTSETDTQYF. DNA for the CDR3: TGTGCCAGTAGTATCGGGACTAGCGAAACAGATACGCAGTATTTT. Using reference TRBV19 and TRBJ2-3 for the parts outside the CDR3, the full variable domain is DGGITQSPKYLFRKEGQNVTLSCEQNLNHDAMYWYRQDPGQGLRLIYYSQIVNDFQKGDIAEGYSVSREKKESFPLTVTSAQKNPTAFYLCASSIGTSETDTQYFGPGTRLTVL.

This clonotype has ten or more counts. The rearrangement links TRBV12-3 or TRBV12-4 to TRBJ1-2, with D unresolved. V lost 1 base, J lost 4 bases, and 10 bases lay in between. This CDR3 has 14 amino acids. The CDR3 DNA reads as TGTGCCAGCAGTTTAGTAAGCCGGATCTATGGCTACACCTTC. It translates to CASSLVSRIYGYTF.

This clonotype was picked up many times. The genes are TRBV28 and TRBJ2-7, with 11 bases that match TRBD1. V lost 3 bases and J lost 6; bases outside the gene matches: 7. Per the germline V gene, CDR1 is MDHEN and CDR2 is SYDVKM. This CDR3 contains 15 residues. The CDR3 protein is CASSFQGQGAGEQYF. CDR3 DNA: TGTGCCAGCAGTTTCCAAGGACAGGGGGCTGGCGAGCAGTACTTC.

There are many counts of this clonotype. The CDR3 nucleotides are TGTGCCAGCGGGCAGGGATCGAACACCGGGGAGCTGTTTTTT. This sequence encodes CASGQGSNTGELFF. The chain recombines TRBV9 with TRBJ2-2, with D tentatively TRBD1 (5 bases). Germline assignment: CDR1 SGDLS and CDR2 YYNGEE. Deletions cut 7 bases from V and 0 bases from J, with 10 bases between. The CDR3 loop spans 14 amino acids.

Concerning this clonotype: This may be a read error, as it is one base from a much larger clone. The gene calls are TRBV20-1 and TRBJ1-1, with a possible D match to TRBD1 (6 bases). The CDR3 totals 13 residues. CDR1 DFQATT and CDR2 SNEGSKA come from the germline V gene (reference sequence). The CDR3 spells CSARDRSNTEASF. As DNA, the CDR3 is TGCAGTGCTCGTGACAGGAGCAACACTGAAGCTTCCTTT.

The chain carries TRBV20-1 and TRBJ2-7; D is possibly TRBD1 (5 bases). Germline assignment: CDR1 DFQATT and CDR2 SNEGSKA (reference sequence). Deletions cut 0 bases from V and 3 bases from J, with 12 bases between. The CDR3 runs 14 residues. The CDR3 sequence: CSARDQGVSYEQYF. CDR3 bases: TGCAGTGCTAGAGATCAAGGGGTTAGCTACGAGCAGTACTTC.

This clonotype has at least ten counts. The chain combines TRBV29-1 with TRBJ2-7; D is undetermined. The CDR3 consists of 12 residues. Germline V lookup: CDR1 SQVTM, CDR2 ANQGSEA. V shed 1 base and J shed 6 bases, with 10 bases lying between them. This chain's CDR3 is CSVEADPSEQYF. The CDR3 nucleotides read TGCAGCGTTGAAGCCGACCCGTCCGAGCAGTACTTC.

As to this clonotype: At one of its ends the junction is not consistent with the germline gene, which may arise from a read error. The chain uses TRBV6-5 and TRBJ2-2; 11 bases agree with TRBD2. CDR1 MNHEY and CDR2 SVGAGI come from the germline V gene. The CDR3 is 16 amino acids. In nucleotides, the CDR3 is TGTGCCAGCAGGCATGTAGCGGGAGGGCGGACCGGGGAGCTGCTTTTT. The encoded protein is CASRHVAGGRTGELLF.

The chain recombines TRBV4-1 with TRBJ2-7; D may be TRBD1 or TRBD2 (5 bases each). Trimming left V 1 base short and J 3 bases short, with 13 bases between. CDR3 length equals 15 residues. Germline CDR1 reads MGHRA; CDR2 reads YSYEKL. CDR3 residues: CASSQAAGTYYEQYF. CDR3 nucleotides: TGCGCCAGCAGCCAAGCCGCAGGGACCTACTACGAGCAGTACTTC.

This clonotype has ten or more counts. CDR3 nucleotides: TGTGCCAGCAGCAAAGGGGGACTCCCCATTAATGAGCAGTTCTTC. As protein: CASSKGGLPINEQFF. This chain connects TRBV7-2 to TRBJ2-1; D could derive from TRBD1 or TRBD2 (6 bases each). This CDR3 region has 15 residues. Trimming removed 5 bases from V and 7 bases from J, with 18 bases in between. CDR1 and CDR2 (germline): SGHTA, FQGNSA.

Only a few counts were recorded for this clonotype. The CDR3 DNA reads as TGTGCCAGCAGTTTAGCCGGGACAGGGATCTCCTACGAGCAGTACTTC. Translated: CASSLAGTGISYEQYF. V gene TRBV27 combines with J gene TRBJ2-7; 9 bases fit TRBD1. The CDR3 is 16 residues long. The trim removed 2 bases at V and 0 bases at J, leaving 5 bases unmatched. In germline, CDR1 is MNHEY, CDR2 SMNVEV (reference sequence).

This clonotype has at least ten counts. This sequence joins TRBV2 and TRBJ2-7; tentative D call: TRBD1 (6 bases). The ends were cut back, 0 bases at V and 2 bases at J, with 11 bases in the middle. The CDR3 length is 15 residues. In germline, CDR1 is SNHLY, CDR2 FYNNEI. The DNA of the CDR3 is TGTGCCAGCAGTGAAGCAACAGGGCTCCCCTACGAGCAGTACTTC. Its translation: CASSEATGLPYEQYF.

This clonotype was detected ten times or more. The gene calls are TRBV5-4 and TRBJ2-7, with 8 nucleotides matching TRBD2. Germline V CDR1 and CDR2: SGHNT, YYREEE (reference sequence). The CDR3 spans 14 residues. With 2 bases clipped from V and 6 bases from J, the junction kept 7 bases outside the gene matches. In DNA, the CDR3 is TGTGCCAGCAGCTTTGAAGCGGGGGCTTTCGAGCAGTACTTC. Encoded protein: CASSFEAGAFEQYF.

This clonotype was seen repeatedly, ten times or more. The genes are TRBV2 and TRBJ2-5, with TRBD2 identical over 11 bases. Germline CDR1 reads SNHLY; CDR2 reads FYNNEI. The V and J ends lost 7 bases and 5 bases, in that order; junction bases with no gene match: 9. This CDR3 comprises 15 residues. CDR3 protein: CASTSTSGGFETQYF. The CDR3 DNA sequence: TGTGCCAGCACTTCAACTAGCGGGGGTTTCGAGACCCAGTACTTC.

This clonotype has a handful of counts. The DNA of the CDR3 is TGCGCCAGCAGCCAAGTTAACAGGGGATATGGGCAGTTCTTC. It specifies CASSQVNRGYGQFF. The chain employs TRBV4-1 and TRBJ2-1; the match to TRBD1 covers 7 bases. Trimming at V came to 1 base and at J to 12 bases, leaving 9 bases not matched to a gene. The CDR3 has 14 amino acids. From germline, CDR1 is MGHRA and CDR2 YSYEKL.

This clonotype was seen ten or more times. Here the CDR3 DNA reads TGCAGTGCTAGAGATCGCGGCAGGAGTGGCAATCAGCCCCAGCATTTT. It codes for CSARDRGRSGNQPQHF. V is TRBV20-1 and J is TRBJ1-5; D is uncertain. V lost 0 bases to trimming and J lost 2 bases, with 14 bases between them. There are 16 residues in the CDR3. The V gene's germline CDR1 is DFQATT and CDR2 SNEGSKA (reference sequence).